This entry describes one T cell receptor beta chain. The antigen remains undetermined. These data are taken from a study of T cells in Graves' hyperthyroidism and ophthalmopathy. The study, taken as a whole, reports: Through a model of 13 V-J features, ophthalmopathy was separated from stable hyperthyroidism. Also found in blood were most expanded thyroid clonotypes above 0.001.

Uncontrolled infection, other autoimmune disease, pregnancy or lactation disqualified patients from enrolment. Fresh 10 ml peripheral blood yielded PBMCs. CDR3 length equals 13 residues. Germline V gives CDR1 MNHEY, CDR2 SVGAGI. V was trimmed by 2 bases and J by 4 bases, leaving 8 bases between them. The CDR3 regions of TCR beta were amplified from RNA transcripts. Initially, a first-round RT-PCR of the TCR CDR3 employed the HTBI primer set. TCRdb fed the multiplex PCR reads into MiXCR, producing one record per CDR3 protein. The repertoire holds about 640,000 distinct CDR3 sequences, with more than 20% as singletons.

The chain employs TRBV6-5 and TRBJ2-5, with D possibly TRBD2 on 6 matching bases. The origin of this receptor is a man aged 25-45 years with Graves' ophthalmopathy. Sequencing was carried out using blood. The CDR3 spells CASSYAGSETQYF. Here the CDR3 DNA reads TGTGCCAGCAGTTACGCGGGATCAGAGACCCAGTACTTC.